Presented here are 24 T cell receptor beta chains from one specimen sequenced in a study of T cell responses to AZD1222 COVID-19 vaccine (dated by TCRdb to the early 2020s). Taken with the paper, the label for time point translates to: baseline before first vaccination. Libraries came from the immunoSEQ multiplex PCR assay. TCRdb re-hosts the immuneACCESS table, in-frame sequences only. Its copies lack some clones; in the studies checked, an unresolved V gene accounts for under half of them, and the cause for the rest is not known. This sample has 200,000 to 300,000 clones in its table, and just over 90% of those were observed once. The top ten hold less than 0.65% of the sample. Sample: peripheral blood, taken on day 0 of AZD1222 vaccination. The receptor source for this set is an adult in good health.

The chain carries TRBV28 and TRBJ2-3; D call uncertain. V was pared by 4 bases and J by 4 bases, with 6 bases between. Germline CDR1 and CDR2: MDHEN and SYDVKM. The CDR3 is 12 residues long. CDR3 region: CASSSGADTQYF. CDR3 DNA: TGTGCCAGCAGTTCGGGTGCAGATACGCAGTATTTT.

The rearrangement uses TRBV9 and TRBJ2-7, with a tentative D call TRBD2 (6 bases). The V gene lost 2 bases and the J gene lost 3 bases, with 15 bases spanning the gap. Germline loops: CDR1 SGDLS, CDR2 YYNGEE. This CDR3 is 15 amino acids long. The DNA for the CDR3 is TGTGCCAGCAGCGTGAGAAGCGGGCCTATCTACGAGCAGTACTTC. Translated: CASSVRSGPIYEQYF.

The chain has TRBV28 and TRBJ1-5, with D perhaps TRBD1 (6 bases). The CDR3 sequence is 15 residues long. Trimming removed 5 bases at V and 2 bases at J, with 13 bases between. Germline values: CDR1 MDHEN, CDR2 SYDVKM. CDR3 region: CASSRTARGNQPQHF. DNA for the CDR3: TGTGCCAGCAGTCGGACAGCAAGGGGCAATCAGCCCCAGCATTTT.

In this sample, this clone turned up once. J is TRBJ2-7 and V is TRBV6-1; unclear D gene. Looked up from germline, CDR1 is MNHNS and CDR2 is SASEGT. Trimming took 3 bases from V and 7 from J, leaving 16 bases between them. The CDR3 contains 14 residues. The CDR3 protein is CASSEKFPSGEQYF. In DNA form, the CDR3 reads TGTGCCAGCAGTGAGAAATTCCCCTCAGGAGAGCAGTACTTC.

This rearrangement joins TRBV19 to TRBJ1-1; possible D gene TRBD1, 6 bases. This CDR3 comprises 17 residues. V lost 3 bases and J lost 4, with 21 bases in between. Germline V CDR1 and CDR2: LNHDA, SQIVND (reference sequence). CDR3 DNA sequence: TGTGCCAGTAGTATCCTGGGCAGGGGCACGTCGGGCACTGAAGCTTTCTTT. It encodes CASSILGRGTSGTEAFF.

In its sample, this clone was seen once. V and J are TRBV18 and TRBJ1-1, with TRBD1 as a possible D gene (5 bases). This CDR3 is 14 amino acids long. Germline lookup yields CDR1 KGHSH and CDR2 LQKENI. With 2 bases removed from V and 3 bases from J, the gap between germline ends came to 10 bases. The chain's CDR3 is CASSPGALDTEAFF. CDR3 DNA sequence: TGTGCCAGCTCACCAGGGGCCTTGGACACTGAAGCTTTCTTT.

The chain has TRBV4-1 and TRBJ2-2; no clear D. Germline loops: CDR1 MGHRA, CDR2 YSYEKL. Trimming pared 0 bases from V and 6 bases from J, leaving 8 bases between. This CDR3 region has 14 residues. The chain's CDR3 is CASSQDQESGELFF. The CDR3 DNA reads TGCGCCAGCAGCCAAGATCAGGAGTCCGGGGAGCTGTTTTTT.

The chain uses TRBV6-5 and TRBJ2-2; D is perhaps TRBD1 or TRBD2 (5 bases each). Trimming cost V 5 bases and J 8 bases, with 15 bases left between them. In germline, CDR1 is MNHEY, CDR2 SVGAGI. The CDR3 sequence is 14 residues long. The CDR3 DNA sequence: TGTGCCAGCAGTCCGACCGGGACCTCGGGGGAGCTGTTTTTT. Its protein is CASSPTGTSGELFF.

The chain is built from TRBV30 and TRBJ1-1; D gene unclear. V was pared by 3 bases and J by 5 bases, with 19 bases between. The CDR3 has 15 residues. Germline CDR1 and CDR2: GTSNPN and SVGIG (reference sequence). CDR3 in amino acids: CAWRQSGSGRTEAFF. The CDR3 region has the DNA TGTGCCTGGAGGCAGTCGGGTAGTGGGCGGACTGAAGCTTTCTTT.

The chain links TRBV7-8 to TRBJ2-7; TRBD1 aligns across 10 bases. This CDR3 contains 17 residues. From germline, CDR1 is SGHVS and CDR2 FQNEAQ. With 3 bases clipped from V and 1 base from J, the junction kept 9 bases outside the gene matches. DNA of the CDR3: TGTGCCAGCAGCTTCGGGGGGGGACAGGGGAATTCCTACGAGCAGTACTTC. This translates into CASSFGGGQGNSYEQYF.

V usage is TRBV27 and J usage is TRBJ1-1, with D perhaps TRBD1 (6 bases). CDR3 length: 14 residues. The V gene's germline CDR1 is MNHEY and CDR2 SMNVEV (reference sequence). The ends were cut back, 3 bases at V and 6 bases at J, with 14 bases in the middle. The CDR3 sequence is CASSFQGGSSEAFF. The CDR3 DNA follows: TGTGCCAGCAGTTTCCAAGGGGGGTCTTCTGAAGCTTTCTTT.

The chain links TRBV5-1 to TRBJ1-4, with D possibly matching TRBD1 (5 bases). Germline assignment: CDR1 SGHRS and CDR2 YFSETQ. Trimming left V 5 bases short and J 2 bases short, with 10 bases between. CDR3 length: 14 amino acids. CDR3: CASREQGTNEKLFF. CDR3 nucleotide sequence: TGCGCCAGCAGGGAGCAGGGTACTAATGAAAAACTGTTTTTT.

This rearrangement joins TRBV18 to TRBJ1-1; tentative D call: TRBD1 (5 bases). CDR3 length: 13 amino acids. Germline values: CDR1 KGHSH, CDR2 LQKENI. Deletions cut 6 bases from V and 3 bases from J, with 11 bases between. The CDR3 DNA is TGTGCCAGCTCGGGGATGGGGGACACTGAAGCTTTCTTT. Translating it yields CASSGMGDTEAFF.

This rearrangement joins TRBV2 to TRBJ2-2; a weak D match, TRBD1 (6 bases). CDR1 is SNHLY and CDR2 is FYNNEI in the germline V gene. This CDR3 region has 14 residues. V dropped 6 bases and J dropped 0 bases, with 8 bases sitting between them. CDR3 nucleotides: TGTGCCAGCAGGGACAGCACGAACACCGGGGAGCTGTTTTTT. This sequence encodes CASRDSTNTGELFF.

This chain joins TRBV3-1 (or the pseudogene TRBV3-2) and TRBJ2-7; TRBD2 agrees at 8 bases. The CDR3 consists of 15 residues. After removal of 1 base from V and 2 bases from J, the junction contained 4 bases not matched to a gene. The V gene's germline CDR1 is LGHDT and CDR2 YNNKEL (reference sequence). The chain's CDR3 is CASSQAGGAPYEQYF. The CDR3 DNA sequence: TGTGCCAGCAGCCAAGCCGGGGGGGCCCCCTACGAGCAGTACTTC.

The chain carries TRBV7-3 and TRBJ1-1; TRBD1 matches 7 bases. In germline, CDR1 is SGHTA, CDR2 FQGTGA. V lost 4 bases to trimming and J lost 4 bases; unmatched junction nucleotides: 3. This CDR3 region has 13 residues. Written as DNA, the CDR3 is TGTGCCAGCAGCTCGCAGGGGGGCACTGAAGCTTTCTTT. This encodes CASSSQGGTEAFF.

V is TRBV2 and J is TRBJ1-5; D perhaps matches TRBD1 (5 bases). The CDR3 has 13 residues. Looked up from germline, CDR1 is SNHLY and CDR2 is FYNNEI. Trimming removed 6 bases at V and 5 bases at J, with 11 bases between. CDR3 coding DNA: TGTGCCAGCAGGGGGGGAGCCGATCAGCCCCAGCATTTT. Translated: CASRGGADQPQHF.

V usage is TRBV3-1 (or the pseudogene TRBV3-2) and J usage is TRBJ1-1, with D uncertain. Per the germline V gene, CDR1 is LGHDT and CDR2 is YNNKEL (reference sequence). Trimming shortened V by 3 bases and J by 4 bases, and 18 bases separated the two germline ends. This CDR3 contains 16 residues. The CDR3 protein is CASSQGSRIRGTEAFF. DNA of the CDR3: TGTGCCAGCAGCCAGGGGTCGCGAATTCGGGGCACTGAAGCTTTCTTT.

CDR3 bases: TGTGCCAGCAGTCTCCAGACAGGGACAGGGGAGCTGTTTTTT. Its translation is CASSLQTGTGELFF. The J gene is TRBJ2-2, the V gene TRBV6-5, with TRBD1 matching over 7 bases. The germline V gene has CDR1 MNHEY and CDR2 SVGAGI. The V gene end was trimmed by 5 bases and the J gene end by 8 bases; junction bases not matched to a gene: 8. The CDR3 runs 14 residues.

The chain employs TRBV7-3 and TRBJ2-2; D tentatively reads TRBD1 or TRBD2 (6 bases each). CDR1 is SGHTA, CDR2 FQGTGA, per germline. Trimming shortened V by 8 bases and J by 1 base, and 14 bases separated the two germline ends. There are 15 residues in the CDR3. In DNA, the CDR3 is TGTGCCAGCTCCAGGGGACTGGGGAACACCGGGGAGCTGTTTTTT. It yields the protein CASSRGLGNTGELFF. The variable domain in full, with the rest retrieved from reference TRBV7-3 and TRBJ2-2, is GAGVSQTPSNKVTEKGKYVELRCDPISGHTALYWYRQSLGQGPEFLIYFQGTGAADDSGLPNDRFFAVRPEGSVSTLKIQRTERGDSAVYLCASSRGLGNTGELFFGEGSRLTVL.

This clone was observed a few times. The CDR3 region is CASSSPLRTNNEQFF. DNA of the CDR3: TGTGCCAGCAGCTCCCCTCTTAGGACCAACAATGAGCAGTTCTTC. The chain combines TRBV7-8 with TRBJ2-1; D gene ambiguous. With 4 bases removed from V and 5 bases from J, the gap between germline ends came to 15 bases. Looked up from germline, CDR1 is SGHVS and CDR2 is FQNEAQ. CDR3 length: 15 amino acids.

The chain carries TRBV5-6 and TRBJ1-1; weak D call: TRBD1 (6 bases). V lost 3 bases and J lost 1, with 22 bases in between. This CDR3 has 18 residues. The germline V gene has CDR1 SGHDT and CDR2 YYEEEE. The chain's CDR3 is CASSYSETGELANTEAFF. For the CDR3, the DNA is TGTGCCAGCAGCTACTCCGAGACAGGAGAATTGGCGAACACTGAAGCTTTCTTT.

V and J are TRBV28 and TRBJ1-1; 8 bases line up with TRBD1. This CDR3 region has 12 residues. Germline V CDR1 and CDR2: MDHEN, SYDVKM. J lost 7 bases, V lost 7 bases, and 5 bases had no gene match. The CDR3 DNA sequence: TGTGCCAGCAAATCAGGACAGGGTGAAGCTTTCTTT. Translation: CASKSGQGEAFF.

This rearrangement joins TRBV7-9 to TRBJ2-1; TRBD2 aligns across 11 bases. The V segment lost 4 bases and the J segment 7 bases; nucleotides outside the gene matches: 6. The CDR3 has 15 amino acids. Germline V gives CDR1 SEHNR, CDR2 FQNEAQ (reference sequence). The CDR3 reads CASSSTSGRGNEQFF. Written as DNA, the CDR3 is TGTGCCAGCAGCTCAACTAGCGGGAGAGGAAATGAGCAGTTCTTC. The variable domain in full, with the rest retrieved from reference TRBV7-9 and TRBJ2-1, is DTGVSQNPRHKITKRGQNVTFRCDPISEHNRLYWYRQTLGQGPEFLTYFQNEAQLEKSRLLSDRFSAERPKGSFSTLEIQRTEQGDSAMYLCASSSTSGRGNEQFFGPGTRLTVL.